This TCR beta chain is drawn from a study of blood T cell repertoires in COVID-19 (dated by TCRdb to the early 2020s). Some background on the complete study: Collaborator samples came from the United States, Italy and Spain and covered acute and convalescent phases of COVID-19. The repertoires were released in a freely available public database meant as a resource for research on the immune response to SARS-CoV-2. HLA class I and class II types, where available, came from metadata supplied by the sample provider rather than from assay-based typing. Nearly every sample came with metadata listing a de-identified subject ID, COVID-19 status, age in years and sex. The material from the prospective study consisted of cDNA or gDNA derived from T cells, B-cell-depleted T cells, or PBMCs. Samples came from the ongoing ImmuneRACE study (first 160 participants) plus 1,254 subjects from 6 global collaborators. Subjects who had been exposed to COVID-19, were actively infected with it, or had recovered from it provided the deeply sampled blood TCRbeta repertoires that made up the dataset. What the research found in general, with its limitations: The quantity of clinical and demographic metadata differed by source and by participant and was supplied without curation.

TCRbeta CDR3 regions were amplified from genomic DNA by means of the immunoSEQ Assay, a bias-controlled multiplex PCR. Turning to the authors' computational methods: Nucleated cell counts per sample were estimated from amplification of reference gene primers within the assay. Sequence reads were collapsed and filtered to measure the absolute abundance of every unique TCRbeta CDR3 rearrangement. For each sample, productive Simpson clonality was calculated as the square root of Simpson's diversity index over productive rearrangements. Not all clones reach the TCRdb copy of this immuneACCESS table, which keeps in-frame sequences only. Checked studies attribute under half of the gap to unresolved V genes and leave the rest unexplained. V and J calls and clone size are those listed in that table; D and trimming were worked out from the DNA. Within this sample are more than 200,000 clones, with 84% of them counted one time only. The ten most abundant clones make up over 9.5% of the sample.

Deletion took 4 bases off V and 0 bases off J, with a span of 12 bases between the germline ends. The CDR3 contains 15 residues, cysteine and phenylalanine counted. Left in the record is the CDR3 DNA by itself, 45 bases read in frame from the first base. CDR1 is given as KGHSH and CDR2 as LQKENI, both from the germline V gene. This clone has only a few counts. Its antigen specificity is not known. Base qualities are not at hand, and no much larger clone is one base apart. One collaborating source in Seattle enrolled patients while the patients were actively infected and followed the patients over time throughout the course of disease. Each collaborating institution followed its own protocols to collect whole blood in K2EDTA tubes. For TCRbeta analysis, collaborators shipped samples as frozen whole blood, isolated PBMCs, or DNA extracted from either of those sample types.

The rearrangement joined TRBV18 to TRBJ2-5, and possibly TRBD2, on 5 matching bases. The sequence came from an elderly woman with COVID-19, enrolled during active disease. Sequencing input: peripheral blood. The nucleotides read TGTGCCAGCTCACGAGGCAGCGGACACCAAGAGACCCAGTACTTC. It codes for CASSRGSGHQETQYF.